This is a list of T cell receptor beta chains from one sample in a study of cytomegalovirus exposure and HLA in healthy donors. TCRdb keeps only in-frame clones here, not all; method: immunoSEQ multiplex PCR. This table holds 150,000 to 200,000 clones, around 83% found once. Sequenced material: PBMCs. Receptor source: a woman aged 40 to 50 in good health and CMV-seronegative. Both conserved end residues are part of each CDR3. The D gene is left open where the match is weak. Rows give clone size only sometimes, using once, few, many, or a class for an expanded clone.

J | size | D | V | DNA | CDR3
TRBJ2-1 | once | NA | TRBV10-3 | TGTGCCATCAGTGGACAGCTTCCCGGCCACAATGAGCAGTTCTTC | CAISGQLPGHNEQFF
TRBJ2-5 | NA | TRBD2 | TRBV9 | TGTGCCAGCAGCGTAGCTCCTAGCGGGACCCAAGAGACCCAGTACTTC | CASSVAPSGTQETQYF
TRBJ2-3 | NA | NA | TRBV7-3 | TGTGCCAGCAGCTTAGGACCCGGGGTTGGTACGCAGTATTTT | CASSLGPGVGTQYF
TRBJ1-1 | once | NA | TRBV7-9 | TGTGCCAGCCGCTTATCGGGGGGGAAGGTGAACACTGAAGCTTTCTTT | CASRLSGGKVNTEAFF
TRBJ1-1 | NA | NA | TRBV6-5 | TGTGCCAGCAGTACCGGGGTCATGAACACTGAAGCTTTCTTT | CASSTGVMNTEAFF
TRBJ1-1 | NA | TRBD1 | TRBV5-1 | TGCGCCAGCAGCTTACGACAGGGTGTAGCTGAAGCTTTCTTT | CASSLRQGVAEAFF
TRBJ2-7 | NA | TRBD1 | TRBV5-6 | TGTGCCAGCAGCCTAGGGACAGGGGGCTTTAGGGAGCAGTACTTC | CASSLGTGGFREQYF
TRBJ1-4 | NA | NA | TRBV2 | TGTGCCAGCACCCGTAATGAAAAACTGTTTTTT | CASTRNEKLFF
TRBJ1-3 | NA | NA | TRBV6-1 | TGTGCCAGCAGCTCCCAACAGGGATCGGGAAACACCATATATTTT | CASSSQQGSGNTIYF
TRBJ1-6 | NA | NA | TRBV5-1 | TGCGCCAGCAGGCAAGGGGGAGTGGAAAATTCACCCCTCCACTTT | CASRQGGVENSPLHF
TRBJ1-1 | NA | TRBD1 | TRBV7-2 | TGTGCCAGCAGCTTCCGACAGGGGGGTACTGAAGCTTTCTTT | CASSFRQGGTEAFF
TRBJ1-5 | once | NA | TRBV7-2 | TGTGCCAGCAGCTTAGTCCTTAGCAATCAGCCCCAGCATTTT | CASSLVLSNQPQHF
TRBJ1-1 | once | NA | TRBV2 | TGTGCCAGCAGTCCAGGGCGAATGAACACTGAAGCTTTCTTT | CASSPGRMNTEAFF
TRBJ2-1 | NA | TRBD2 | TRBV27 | TGTGCCAGCAGTTACTCGGGTAGCGGGTCGGGGAACCTTTACAATGAGCAGTTCTTC | CASSYSGSGSGNLYNEQFF
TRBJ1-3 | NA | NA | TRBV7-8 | TGTGCCAGCAGCCCGTACCTATCTCAGGATGGAAACACCATATATTTT | CASSPYLSQDGNTIYF
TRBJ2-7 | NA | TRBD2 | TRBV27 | TGTGCCAGCAGCCAAGGGACTAGCCCCTACGAGCAGTACTTC | CASSQGTSPYEQYF
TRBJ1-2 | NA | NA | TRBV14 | TGTGCCAGCAGCCAAGTACCACACCATGGCTACACCTTC | CASSQVPHHGYTF
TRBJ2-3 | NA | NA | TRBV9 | TGTGCCAGCAGCGCAGGATACACGGATACGCAGTATTTT | CASSAGYTDTQYF
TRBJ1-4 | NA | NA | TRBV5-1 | TGCGCCAGCAGCCCCGGGACAACAAGCGAAAAACTGTTTTTT | CASSPGTTSEKLFF
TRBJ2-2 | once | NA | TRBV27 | TGTGCCAGCAGTTTACGGGTGACCGGGGAGCTGTTTTTT | CASSLRVTGELFF
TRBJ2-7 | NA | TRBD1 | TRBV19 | TGTGCCAGTAGTATACGGGACAGCTCCTACGAGCAGTACTTC | CASSIRDSSYEQYF
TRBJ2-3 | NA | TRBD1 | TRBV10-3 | TGTGCCATCAAGGTGACAGGGGACACAGATACGCAGTATTTT | CAIKVTGDTDTQYF
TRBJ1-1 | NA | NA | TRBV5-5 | TGTGCCAGCAGCTTGATTACAGAACAGAAAGCTTTCTTT | CASSLITEQKAFF